A single sample gave rise to the 29 T cell receptor beta chains below, sequenced in a study of blood T cell repertoires in COVID-19. Clones were sequenced by immunoSEQ multiplex PCR, and TCRdb holds only the in-frame ones, with some missing. The data contain about 230,000 clones, 83% of them singletons. The sample was peripheral blood. The receptors were gathered from a woman in her seventies with active or convalescent COVID-19.

The chain combines TRBV19 with TRBJ1-5; D is undetermined. Germline assignment: CDR1 LNHDA and CDR2 SQIVND (reference sequence). Trimming cost V 2 bases and J 3 bases, with 8 bases left between them. The CDR3 covers 14 residues. CDR3 sequence (DNA): TGTGCCAGTAGTATATCAGGTTTCAATCAGCCCCAGCATTTT. It is translated as CASSISGFNQPQHF.

Here the CDR3 reads CSELTGSAEAFF. CDR3 nucleotides: TGCAGCGAGCTGACAGGGTCCGCTGAAGCTTTCTTT. The rearrangement uses TRBV29-1 and TRBJ1-1, with 7 nucleotides matching TRBD1. Germline trimming cut 7 bases from V and 6 bases from J; bases unmatched to any gene: 8. The V gene's germline CDR1 is SQVTM and CDR2 ANQGSEA. The CDR3 sequence is 12 residues long.

The chain combines TRBV21-1 with TRBJ2-5; the table gives TRBD2 as D, unverified against the DNA. TRBV21-1 is termed a pseudogene. The CDR3 spans 12 residues. This CDR3 is CASSNLGLAHYF. The DNA for the CDR3 is TGTGCCAGCAGCAACCTGGGACTAGCGCATTACTTC.

The CDR3 sequence is CASSGQANYGYTF. Here the CDR3 DNA reads TGTGCCAGCAGTGGACAGGCAAACTATGGCTACACCTTC. The chain links TRBV2 to TRBJ1-2, with D possibly being TRBD1 (6 bases). Germline CDR1 reads SNHLY; CDR2 reads FYNNEI. The V and J ends lost 4 bases and 2 bases respectively, with 8 bases between them. The CDR3 sequence is 13 residues long.

This sequence joins TRBV10-3 and TRBJ1-1; D may be TRBD1 (6 bases). Germline loops: CDR1 ENHRY, CDR2 SYGVKD. CDR3 size: 14 residues. The V end was cut by 8 bases, the J end by 1 base, with 14 bases between. CDR3 nucleotide sequence: TGTGCCATCCAAGCAGGGGCTTCGAACACTGAAGCTTTCTTT. This codes for CAIQAGASNTEAFF.

The chain has TRBV5-1 and TRBJ2-1; perhaps TRBD1 as D (6 bases). CDR1 and CDR2 from the germline V gene are SGHRS and YFSETQ. Trimming removed 0 bases from V and 0 bases from J, with 13 bases in between. The CDR3 covers 17 residues. The CDR3 DNA reads TGCGCCAGCAGCTTGGATCGGGACACCGGCTCCTACAATGAGCAGTTCTTC. Protein sequence: CASSLDRDTGSYNEQFF.

This clone occurred once. This chain links TRBV6-6 with TRBJ2-7; 9 bases map to TRBD1. Germline lookup yields CDR1 MNHNY and CDR2 SVGAGI (reference sequence). The CDR3 length is 15 residues. J lost 2 bases, V lost 5 bases, and 7 bases had no gene match. CDR3 region: CASSGAGTGTYEQYF. The CDR3 nucleotides are TGTGCCAGCAGTGGAGCGGGGACAGGGACCTACGAGCAGTACTTC.

The chain's CDR3 is CASLGGRAIGANVLTF. In DNA, the CDR3 is TGTGCCAGTCTTGGGGGCCGGGCGATAGGGGCCAACGTCCTGACTTTC. The chain carries TRBV19 and TRBJ2-6, with D possibly TRBD1 on 6 matching bases. The germline V gene has CDR1 LNHDA and CDR2 SQIVND (reference sequence). The V gene lost 8 bases and the J gene lost 4 bases, with 18 bases spanning the gap. CDR3 length: 16 amino acids.

V gene TRBV19 combines with J gene TRBJ2-7; 8 bases map to TRBD1. V dropped 10 bases and J dropped 2; count of bases not matched to a gene: 7. Germline loops: CDR1 LNHDA, CDR2 SQIVND (reference sequence). CDR3 length: 13 residues. The CDR3 here is CATGTGVAYEQYF. As DNA, the CDR3 is TGTGCCACCGGGACAGGAGTAGCCTACGAGCAGTACTTC.

The chain recombines TRBV11-3 with TRBJ2-3, with D possibly TRBD2 on 6 matching bases. Trimming stripped 5 bases from V and 2 bases from J, with 14 bases between. This CDR3 is built from 15 residues. CDR1 is SGHNT and CDR2 is YENEEA in the germline V gene. The CDR3 bases are TGTGCCAGCAGCCAACGGCGGGGACCCACAGATACGCAGTATTTT. It is translated as CASSQRRGPTDTQYF.

This chain links TRBV30 with TRBJ2-5; maybe TRBD1 (5 bases). Between the trimmed V and J ends, which lost 5 bases and 4 bases, there was a span of 8 bases. Germline values: CDR1 GTSNPN, CDR2 SVGIG (reference sequence). The CDR3 extends over 11 amino acids. CDR3: CAWGRGETQYF. The DNA for the CDR3 is TGTGCCTGGGGTAGGGGAGAGACCCAGTACTTC.

This chain connects TRBV2 to TRBJ2-2, with D tentatively TRBD1 (6 bases). With 7 bases removed from V and 2 bases from J, the gap between germline ends came to 11 bases. Germline V gene sequence: CDR1 SNHLY, CDR2 FYNNEI. The CDR3 runs 14 residues. The DNA of the CDR3 is TGTGCCAGCAAGTTACAGGGAAACACCGGGGAGCTGTTTTTT. It codes for CASKLQGNTGELFF. Together with reference TRBV2 and TRBJ2-2, the CDR3 gives the full variable domain: EPEVTQTPSHQVTQMGQEVILRCVPISNHLYFYWYRQILGQKVEFLVSFYNNEISEKSEIFDDQFSVERPDGSNFTLKIRSTKLEDSAMYFCASKLQGNTGELFFGEGSRLTVL.

In its sample, this clone was seen a few times. The chain joins TRBV28 to TRBJ2-1, with TRBD2 as a possible D gene (5 bases). There are 14 residues in the CDR3. CDR1 and CDR2 from the germline V gene are MDHEN and SYDVKM. Trimming pared 6 bases from V and 9 bases from J, leaving 18 bases between. The CDR3 nucleotides read TGTGCCAGCAGCTCGCTCACTAGGCTGGTTGAGCAGTTCTTC. Amino acid sequence: CASSSLTRLVEQFF.

CDR3 nucleotides: TGTGCCAACCACGGCGGCAGGGATCCCTCTGGAAACACCATATATTTT. It encodes CANHGGRDPSGNTIYF. The chain combines TRBV7-9 with TRBJ1-3; a weak D match, TRBD1 (5 bases). Trimming cost V 10 bases and J 0 bases, with 19 bases left between them. Germline V gives CDR1 SEHNR, CDR2 FQNEAQ (reference sequence). CDR3 size: 16 residues.

This rearrangement joins TRBV7-8 to TRBJ1-2; TRBD1 matches at 9 bases. This CDR3 has 15 residues. CDR1 SGHVS and CDR2 FQNEAQ come from the germline V gene. The J segment lost 4 bases and the V segment lost 3 bases, leaving 6 bases of the junction unmatched. For the CDR3, the DNA is TGTGCCAGCAGCTTGTACAGGGGGCCAGGCTATGGCTACACCTTC. Its protein product is CASSLYRGPGYGYTF.

The V call is TRBV6-4, the J call TRBJ1-5, with D possibly matching TRBD1 (6 bases). There are 14 residues in the CDR3. Germline CDR1 reads MRHNA; CDR2 reads SNTAGT. V lost 5 bases, J lost 7 bases, and 15 bases lay in between. CDR3 sequence: CASSFDRNSQPQHF. In DNA form, the CDR3 reads TGTGCCAGCAGTTTTGACAGGAACAGCCAGCCCCAGCATTTT.

The rearrangement links TRBV5-1 to TRBJ2-7; D unresolved. The CDR3 contains 12 residues. V was trimmed by 1 base and J by 3 bases, leaving 5 bases between them. CDR1 and CDR2 (germline): SGHRS, YFSETQ. DNA for the CDR3: TGCGCCAGCAGCTTGAACTTCTACGAGCAGTACTTC. It translates to CASSLNFYEQYF.

This sequence joins TRBV2 and TRBJ1-5, with TRBD1 as a possible D gene (5 bases). Germline V CDR1 and CDR2: SNHLY, FYNNEI. CDR3 length: 15 amino acids. Trimming pared 4 bases from V and 1 base from J, leaving 11 bases between. Here the CDR3 DNA reads TGTGCCAGCAGTGGCCAGGGAGGAAGCAATCAGCCCCAGCATTTT. The encoded protein is CASSGQGGSNQPQHF.

This clone has only a few counts. This sequence joins TRBV2 and TRBJ2-7, with TRBD2 identical over 9 bases. Germline values: CDR1 SNHLY, CDR2 FYNNEI. Trimming cost V 7 bases and J 4 bases; bases outside gene matches: 8. The CDR3 is 14 residues long. CDR3 coding DNA: TGTGCCAGCACCCGCGGGACTAGCTATTACGAGCAGTACTTC. Translation gives CASTRGTSYYEQYF.

This chain joins TRBV6-5 and TRBJ1-3; 9 bases align to TRBD1. The CDR3 contains 15 residues. From germline, CDR1 is MNHEY and CDR2 SVGAGI. The V and J ends lost 5 bases and 0 bases, in that order; junction bases with no gene match: 2. CDR3 amino acids: CASSPTGGSGNTIYF. CDR3 sequence (DNA): TGTGCCAGCAGTCCGACAGGGGGCTCTGGAAACACCATATATTTT.

V gene TRBV5-1 combines with J gene TRBJ2-1; D unclear. The CDR3 has 13 amino acids. V was trimmed by 4 bases and J by 6 bases, leaving 11 bases between them. CDR1 and CDR2 (germline): SGHRS, YFSETQ. The CDR3 region is CASSPRVGNEQFF. CDR3 nucleotides: TGCGCCAGCAGCCCCCGGGTAGGCAATGAGCAGTTCTTC.

The rearrangement uses TRBV15 and TRBJ1-6; 8 bases line up with TRBD1. V gave up 5 bases and J gave up 0 bases; unmatched junction bases: 9. Germline CDR1 reads LNHNV; CDR2 reads YYDKDF (reference sequence). This CDR3 is built from 18 residues. The CDR3 sequence is CATSGSRQGSSYNSPLHF. The CDR3, as DNA: TGTGCCACCAGCGGCTCCCGACAGGGGAGCTCCTATAATTCACCCCTCCACTTT. Full variable domain (remainder filled in from reference TRBV15 and TRBJ1-6): DAMVIQNPRYQVTQFGKPVTLSCSQTLNHNVMYWYQQKSSQAPKLLFHYYDKDFNNEADTPDNFQSRRPNTSFCFLDIRSPGLGDTAMYLCATSGSRQGSSYNSPLHFGNGTRLTVT.

In the case of this clone: Germline is not matched at one junction end, which may reflect a read error. The chain is built from TRBV5-1 and TRBJ2-7; 7 bases agree with TRBD1. The CDR3 consists of 15 residues. From germline, CDR1 is SGHRS and CDR2 YFSETQ. In DNA form, the CDR3 reads TGCGCCAGCAGCCAACAGGGGTTACCCTCCGACGAGCAGTACTTC. Amino acids: CASSQQGLPSDEQYF.

The chain joins TRBV30 to TRBJ2-1, with D possibly being TRBD1 (6 bases). V was clipped by 7 bases and J by 4 bases, with 17 bases between them. The CDR3 extends over 14 amino acids. Looked up from germline, CDR1 is GTSNPN and CDR2 is SVGIG (reference sequence). CDR3 sequence reads: CASMRVTGYNEQFF. The DNA of the CDR3 is TGTGCCTCCATGAGGGTTACAGGGTACAATGAGCAGTTCTTC.

CDR3 loop: CASSERTTAGEVGELFF. CDR3 bases: TGTGCCAGCAGCGAGAGAACTACAGCGGGAGAGGTCGGGGAGCTGTTTTTT. This chain joins TRBV27 and TRBJ2-2; 8 positions agree with TRBD2. With V trimmed by 6 bases and J by 7 bases, 16 bases remained unmatched. The length of the CDR3 is 17 residues. Germline CDR1 and CDR2: MNHEY and SMNVEV (reference sequence).

This chain joins TRBV7-2 and TRBJ2-7; D unresolved. Trimming took off 0 bases at V and 2 bases at J, with 5 bases between the two ends. Germline V gene data show CDR1 as SGHTA and CDR2 as FQGNSA. This CDR3 region has 13 residues. The CDR3 loop reads CASSLASTYEQYF. In DNA form, the CDR3 reads TGTGCCAGCAGCTTAGCGTCTACCTACGAGCAGTACTTC.

In this sample, this clone turned up once. V is TRBV6-5 and J is TRBJ2-1, with 9 bases that match TRBD2. The CDR3 loop spans 13 amino acids. The germline V gene has CDR1 MNHEY and CDR2 SVGAGI. V shed 6 bases, J shed 5 bases, and the junction held 2 bases outside the gene matches. The CDR3 is CASRLAGNNEQFF. DNA for the CDR3: TGTGCCAGCAGGCTAGCGGGGAACAATGAGCAGTTCTTC.

The rearrangement joins TRBV7-8 to TRBJ2-3, with 10 nucleotides matching TRBD2. Germline trimming cut 5 bases from V and 3 bases from J; bases unmatched to any gene: 5. Per germline, CDR1 SGHVS and CDR2 FQNEAQ. There are 15 residues in the CDR3. CDR3 amino acids: CASSQREGFTDTQYF. CDR3 nucleotide sequence: TGTGCCAGCAGCCAGCGGGAGGGCTTTACAGATACGCAGTATTTT.

The chain recombines TRBV5-1 with TRBJ2-7; no clear D gene. Germline CDR1 and CDR2: SGHRS and YFSETQ. Trimming removed 0 bases from V and 3 bases from J, with 7 bases in between. This CDR3 contains 13 residues. The CDR3 DNA is TGCGCCAGCAGCTTGGAAGCAAACTACGAGCAGTACTTC. It yields the protein CASSLEANYEQYF.